These T cell receptor beta chains were read from a single sample in a study of cytotoxic CD8 clonotypes in ibrutinib-treated CLL. TCRdb's copy holds only in-frame clones and misses some; the assay was immunoSEQ multiplex PCR. This sample has under 150,000 clones, with approximately 89% found just once. This material consisted of PBMCs, taken after 12 months of ibrutinib treatment. The receptors shown here come from a human donor with chronic lymphocytic leukemia. Both conserved end residues are part of each CDR3. The D gene is left open where the match is weak. For some rows the clone size is stated as once, few or many, or as a class when expanded; others skip it.

V gene	J gene	clone size	D gene	CDR3 DNA	CDR3 protein
TRBV27	TRBJ1-1	-	TRBD1	TGTGCCAGCAGTCCGCCTTCGGACAGGGGAGAAGCTTTCTTT	CASSPPSDRGEAFF
TRBV4-3	TRBJ2-3	-	-	TGCGCCAGCAGCCAAGGGGGGATGGGGGGCACAGATACGCAGTATTTT	CASSQGGMGGTDTQYF
TRBV4-2	TRBJ2-1	-	TRBD2	TGTGCCAGCAGCCCGACGACTAGCGGGACGTACAATGAGCAGTTCTTC	CASSPTTSGTYNEQFF
TRBV15	TRBJ2-2	-	TRBD2	TGTGCCACCAGTTCAGACCCTAGCGGGGGCACCGGGGAGCTGTTTTTT	CATSSDPSGGTGELFF
TRBV10-1	TRBJ2-1	-	-	TGCGCCAGCAGTGTTGGCGAAAGCTCCTACAATGAGCAGTTCTTC	CASSVGESSYNEQFF
TRBV6-1	TRBJ2-1	once	TRBD2	TGTGCCAGCAGTGAGCAGGGACTAGCGGTCTACAATGAGCAGTTCTTC	CASSEQGLAVYNEQFF
TRBV9	TRBJ2-2	-	-	TGTGCCAGCAATCGGGAATACACCGGGGAGCTGTTTTTT	CASNREYTGELFF
TRBV28	TRBJ2-6	-	TRBD1	TGTGCCAGCAGTTTCTTCGGGGTCCCGGGACAGCGCAGCTCTGGGGCCAACGTCCTGACTTTC	CASSFFGVPGQRSSGANVLTF
TRBV6-1	TRBJ2-7	few	-	TGTGCCAGCAGTGTTGGCAATTCCTACGAGCAGTACTTC	CASSVGNSYEQYF
TRBV2	TRBJ2-1	-	TRBD2	TGTGCCAGCCGGAGGACTAGCGGGGTTAATGAGCAGTTCTTC	CASRRTSGVNEQFF
TRBV19	TRBJ2-1	-	TRBD2	TGTGCCAGTAGTCCACGGACTAGCGGGAGGACGGGTAGGTCCTACAATGAGCAGTTCTTC	CASSPRTSGRTGRSYNEQFF
TRBV28	TRBJ2-6	-	-	TGTGCCAGCACCGATGGACAGTATCTAGTTGGGCGATCTGGGGCCAACGTCCTGACTTTC	CASTDGQYLVGRSGANVLTF
TRBV7-6	TRBJ2-7	-	-	TGTGCCAGCAGCCCGCACGGGGACGAGCAGTACTTC	CASSPHGDEQYF
TRBV29-1	TRBJ1-4	-	TRBD1	TGCAGCGTTGAATTAGGGGGACAGGGAATCTTTTTT	CSVELGGQGIFF
TRBV10-1	TRBJ2-5	-	-	TGCGCCAGCCGGTGGACTCACCAAGAGACCCAGTACTTC	CASRWTHQETQYF
TRBV5-1	TRBJ1-1	-	TRBD1	TGCGCCAGCAGCCCCGGACAGGGGTATAACACTGAAGCTTTCTTT	CASSPGQGYNTEAFF
TRBV7-9	TRBJ1-4	-	-	TGTGCCAGCAGCGTGAATCGAGGGAGTAATGAAAAACTGTTTTTT	CASSVNRGSNEKLFF
TRBV18	TRBJ2-5	-	-	TGTGCCAGCTCACCCGAGGACCAAGAGACCCAGTACTTC	CASSPEDQETQYF
TRBV9	TRBJ2-1	-	-	TGTGCCAGCAGCGTAGAGGTTCCGGGCCCAGTCAATGAGCAGTTCTTC	CASSVEVPGPVNEQFF
TRBV6-5	TRBJ2-3	-	-	TGTGCCAGCAGTACGACAGGAACTAGCACAGATACGCAGTATTTT	CASSTTGTSTDTQYF
TRBV29-1	TRBJ1-2	-	-	TGCAGCGTTGAGTACCAGGGACTAAACTATGGCTACACCTTC	CSVEYQGLNYGYTF
TRBV27	TRBJ1-2	-	-	TGTGCCAGCAGTTTATCCCGGGACAACTATGGCTACACCTTC	CASSLSRDNYGYTF
TRBV15	TRBJ2-5	-	TRBD2	TGTGCCACCAGCAGGGGATGGGGGGGGCAAGAGACCCAGTACTTC	CATSRGWGGQETQYF
TRBV10-3	TRBJ2-7	-	-	TGTGCCATCAGTCAACTGGCCTCCTACGAGCAGTACTTC	CAISQLASYEQYF
TRBV4-3	TRBJ2-1	-	TRBD2	TGCGCCAGCAGCCAAGAGGTGGCGCGGGAGTTGTTCTTC	CASSQEVARELFF
TRBV6-1	TRBJ2-1	once	TRBD2	TGTGCCAGCAGGGCGGGGGGATACAATGAGCAGTTCTTC	CASRAGGYNEQFF
TRBV25-1	TRBJ2-7	-	TRBD1	TGTGCCAGCAGTACCGGGACAGGGACAACCACTAGCTCCTACGAGCAGTACTTC	CASSTGTGTTTSSYEQYF
TRBV25-1	TRBJ1-2	-	-	TGTGCCAGCAGTGAATGGGGGGCTGGGTCCCATGGCTACACCTTC	CASSEWGAGSHGYTF
TRBV10-1	TRBJ2-3	-	-	TGCGCCAGCAGTGGAATGGGGAGCCCGACAGATACGCAGTATTTT	CASSGMGSPTDTQYF
TRBV12-5	TRBJ2-2	-	-	TGTGCTAGTGGTCCATCGACAGGAGACACCGGGGAGCTGTTTTTT	CASGPSTGDTGELFF
TRBV5-1	TRBJ2-7	few	-	TGCGCCAGCAGCTTGGTATACCGGGGCGACTCCTACGAGCAGTACTTC	CASSLVYRGDSYEQYF
TRBV6-5	TRBJ2-1	-	TRBD2	TGTGCCAGCAGTTACTCGAACGGGAGGGCCGATGAGCAGTTCTTC	CASSYSNGRADEQFF
TRBV5-4	TRBJ2-1	-	-	TGTGCCAGCAGCGTGGACGGCGAATACAATGAGCAGTTCTTC	CASSVDGEYNEQFF
TRBV5-1	TRBJ1-4	few	-	TGCGCCAGCAGCTTCGCCCTAGGGAGCGGACTGTTTTTT	CASSFALGSGLFF
TRBV9	TRBJ1-2	-	TRBD1	TGTGCCAGCTCCCGACAGGGGTTGGGCTACACCTTC	CASSRQGLGYTF